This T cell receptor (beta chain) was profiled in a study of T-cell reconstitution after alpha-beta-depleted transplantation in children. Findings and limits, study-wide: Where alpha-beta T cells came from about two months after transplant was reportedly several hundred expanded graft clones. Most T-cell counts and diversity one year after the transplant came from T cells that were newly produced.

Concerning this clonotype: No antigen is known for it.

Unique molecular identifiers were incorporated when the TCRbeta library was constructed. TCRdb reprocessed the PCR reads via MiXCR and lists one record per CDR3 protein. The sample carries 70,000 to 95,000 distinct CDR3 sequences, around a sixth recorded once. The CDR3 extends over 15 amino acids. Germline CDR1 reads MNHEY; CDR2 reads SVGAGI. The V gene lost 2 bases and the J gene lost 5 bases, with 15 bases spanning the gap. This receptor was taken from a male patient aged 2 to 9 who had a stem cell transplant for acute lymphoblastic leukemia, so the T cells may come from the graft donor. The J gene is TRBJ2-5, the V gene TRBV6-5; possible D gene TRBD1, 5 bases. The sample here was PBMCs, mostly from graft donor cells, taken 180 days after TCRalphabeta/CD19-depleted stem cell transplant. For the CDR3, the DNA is TGTGCCAGCAGTTACCTAGGACAAAGGCGGGAGACCCAGTACTTC. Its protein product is CASSYLGQRRETQYF.